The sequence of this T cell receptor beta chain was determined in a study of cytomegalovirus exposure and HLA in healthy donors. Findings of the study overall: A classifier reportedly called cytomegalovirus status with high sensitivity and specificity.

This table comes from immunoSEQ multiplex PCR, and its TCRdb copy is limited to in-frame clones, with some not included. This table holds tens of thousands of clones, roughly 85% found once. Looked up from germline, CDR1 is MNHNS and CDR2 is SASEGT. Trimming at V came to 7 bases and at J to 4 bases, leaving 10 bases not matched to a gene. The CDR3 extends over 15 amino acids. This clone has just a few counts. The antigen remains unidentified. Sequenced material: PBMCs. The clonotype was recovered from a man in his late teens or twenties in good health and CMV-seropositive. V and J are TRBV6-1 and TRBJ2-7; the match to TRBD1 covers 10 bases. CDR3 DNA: TGTGCCAGCACTATGGACAGGGGGGGGCCTTACGAGCAGTACGTC. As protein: CASTMDRGGPYEQYV.